This is a list of T cell receptor beta chains from one sample in a study of cytomegalovirus exposure and HLA in healthy donors. The assay was immunoSEQ multiplex PCR, and TCRdb's table has in-frame clones only and misses some. The sample records some 140,000 clones, around 85% being singletons. The sequencing sample was made of PBMCs. Receptor source: a woman aged 30 to 39 in good health and CMV-seropositive. CDR3s include the opening cysteine and the closing phenylalanine or tryptophan. A D gene is named only where the DNA matches it firmly. Expanded clones are given a class, and other clones once, few, many or no size at all.

TRBJ1-2,TRBV2,NA,NA,TGTGCCAGCAGTGGATTATTAGATGGTACTTCATATGGCTACACCTTC,CASSGLLDGTSYGYTF
TRBJ2-7,TRBV6-5,NA,TRBD2,TGTGCCAGCAGCTCTGGACTAGCGGGAGTGGTGCAGTACTTC,CASSSGLAGVVQYF
TRBJ1-1,TRBV6-5,NA,NA,TGTGCCAGCAGTTTGTTACTGGTAGGGGTTACTGAAGCTTTCTTT,CASSLLLVGVTEAFF
TRBJ1-1,TRBV29-1,NA,TRBD1,TGCAGCGTTGAGATTTCAGGGGGCAGTGATACTGAAGCTTTCTTT,CSVEISGGSDTEAFF
TRBJ2-2,TRBV6-5,few,TRBD2,TGTGCCAGCAGTTACTCAGGCGGGGGGCGAGGGGAGCTGTTTTTT,CASSYSGGGRGELFF
TRBJ2-1,TRBV9,NA,TRBD2,TGTGCCAGCAGCGTCGGGACTAGCGGGAGCCATGAGCAGTTCTTC,CASSVGTSGSHEQFF
TRBJ1-5,TRBV27,NA,NA,TGTGCCAGCAGTTTGAACAACTATAGCAATCAGCCCCAGCATTTT,CASSLNNYSNQPQHF
TRBJ2-7,TRBV27,few,TRBD1,TGTGCCAGTCAAACAGGGGTAAGCTCCTACGAGCAGTACTTC,CASQTGVSSYEQYF
TRBJ1-1,TRBV5-6,NA,NA,TGTGCCAGCAGCCAGCGAACTGAAGCTTTCTTT,CASSQRTEAFF
TRBJ1-1,TRBV5-1,NA,NA,TGCGCCAGCAGCTTGGGGCCACAGGGAGTTCCGTACACTGAAGCTTTCTTT,CASSLGPQGVPYTEAFF
TRBJ1-4,TRBV4-1,NA,TRBD1,TGCGCCAGCAGCCCCAGGGGGGATAATGAAAAACTGTTTTTT,CASSPRGDNEKLFF
TRBJ2-2,TRBV28,NA,NA,TGTGCCAGCAGCCGGGGAAGGTACACCGGGGAGCTGTTTTTT,CASSRGRYTGELFF
TRBJ1-1,TRBV6-5,NA,NA,TGTGCCAGCAAAAAGACAGGAAACACTGAAGCTTTCTTT,CASKKTGNTEAFF
TRBJ1-2,TRBV7-3,once,TRBD1,TGTGCCAGCAGCTTAAGACAGGGTAGTAGCTACACCTTC,CASSLRQGSSYTF
TRBJ1-1,TRBV15,once,NA,TGTGCCACCAGCAGAGGTGGGGGGGTCTCTGAAGCTTTCTTT,CATSRGGGVSEAFF
TRBJ1-6,TRBV5-1,once,NA,TGCGCCAGCAGCTCACAGACGCTTGATTCACCCCTCCACTTT,CASSSQTLDSPLHF
TRBJ1-5,TRBV11-2,NA,NA,TGTGCCAGCAGCCCGGGGTGGGGGGGTCAGCCCCAGCATTTT,CASSPGWGGQPQHF
TRBJ1-2,TRBV5-3,NA,NA,TGTGCCAGAACCCTTTGGCTGAGGGGCTACACCTTC,CARTLWLRGYTF
TRBJ2-7,TRBV29-1,NA,NA,TGCAGCGTTGATTGGGGCGGCGAGCAGTACTTC,CSVDWGGEQYF
TRBJ2-1,TRBV11-3,NA,NA,TGTGCCAGCAGCTTAGATGGGGACTCCGTCTTAGCGTCCTACAATGAGCAGTTCTTC,CASSLDGDSVLASYNEQFF
TRBJ2-7,TRBV6-6,NA,TRBD2,TGTGCCAGCAGCCTCACCGGGACTAGCGGCTACGAGCAGTACTTC,CASSLTGTSGYEQYF
TRBJ1-2,TRBV19,once,NA,TGTGCCAGTAGTATATCCAGGTCTAACTATGGCTACACCTTC,CASSISRSNYGYTF
TRBJ2-5,TRBV6-5,NA,TRBD2,TGTGCCAGCAGGGGGCGCGGGGGAACCAAAGAGACCCAGTACTTC,CASRGRGGTKETQYF
TRBJ2-1,TRBV5-1,NA,NA,TGCGCCAGCAGCTCGGGCCTCCCTAGGGGTGGCAATGAGCAGTTCTTC,CASSSGLPRGGNEQFF
TRBJ1-1,TRBV25-1,few,NA,TGTGCCAGCAGTGGCTATAGCACTGAAGCTTTCTTT,CASSGYSTEAFF
TRBJ2-7,TRBV30,few,TRBD1,TGTGCCTGGAGTCCGGGACAGGGCTACGAGCAGTACTTC,CAWSPGQGYEQYF
TRBJ2-1,TRBV29-1,once,TRBD2,TGCAGCGTTGAAACTAGCGGGGGGCCGTCCTACAATGAGCAGTTCTTC,CSVETSGGPSYNEQFF
TRBJ1-2,TRBV5-4,NA,NA,TGTGCCAGCAGCTTATCGACAGCCCTCTATGGCTACACCTTC,CASSLSTALYGYTF
TRBJ1-4,TRBV4-1,NA,NA,TGCGCCAGCAGCCAAGAGGGGGACAACTCTAATGAAAAACTGTTTTTT,CASSQEGDNSNEKLFF
TRBJ2-3,TRBV5-4,NA,TRBD2,TGTGCCAGCAGCTTGCGGCTAGCGGGGGGGCGTGCAGATACGCAGTATTTT,CASSLRLAGGRADTQYF
TRBJ1-1,TRBV7-3,once,NA,TGTGCCAGCAGCTTCCAAGGGGACACTGAAGCTTTCTTT,CASSFQGDTEAFF
TRBJ2-3,TRBV19,NA,NA,TGTGCCAGTAGTTGGGACTTCGATACGCAGTATTTT,CASSWDFDTQYF
TRBJ2-3,TRBV5-1,few,NA,TGCGCCAGCACGGAGGGGTTATCGGGAGATACGCAGTATTTT,CASTEGLSGDTQYF
TRBJ1-1,TRBV4-2,NA,NA,TGTGCCAGCAGCCAAGAGGACAAACAAGCTTTCTTT,CASSQEDKQAFF
TRBJ2-1,TRBV4-1,NA,NA,TGCGCCAGCAGGCCCCTGACGGGGCGGGACCAAACTAATGAGCAGTTCTTC,CASRPLTGRDQTNEQFF
TRBJ2-5,TRBV6-1,NA,TRBD1,TGTGCCAGCAGTGAGGACAGGGTCCAAGAGACCCAGTACTTC,CASSEDRVQETQYF
TRBJ2-7,TRBV28,NA,TRBD1,TGTGCCAGCACCCGCCCCCGGGACAGGGGAGGCGAGCAGTACTTC,CASTRPRDRGGEQYF